Below are 20 T cell receptor beta chains sequenced from a single sample in a study of blood T cells in healthy people across ages. Using a J-beta primer mix together with a sample-barcoded 5' primer, a second PCR was run for roughly 7 to 12 cycles. TCRdb redid the calling of the 5' RACE reads with MiXCR, one entry per CDR3 protein. The sample comprises just over 800,000 distinct CDR3 sequences, approximately 67% of which are singletons, and approximately 30% rests with the top ten. The specimen was blood. The receptors stem from a man aged 25 to 40 in good health.

In DNA form, the CDR3 reads TGCAGTACCACGGCAGGGGGCTCCTACGAGCAGTACTTC. Residues: CSTTAGGSYEQYF. The chain uses TRBV20-1 and TRBJ2-7; 7 nucleotides agree with TRBD1. V lost 8 bases to trimming and J lost 0 bases; unmatched junction nucleotides: 7. Per the germline V gene, CDR1 is DFQATT and CDR2 is SNEGSKA (reference sequence). This CDR3 has 13 amino acids.

This clonotype was seen a single time. The chain recombines TRBV7-3 with TRBJ2-5; a weak D match, TRBD2 (6 bases). The CDR3 contains 15 residues. Germline V gene data show CDR1 as SGHTA and CDR2 as FQGTGA. V lost 5 bases, J lost 4 bases, and 17 bases lay in between. CDR3 nucleotide sequence: TGTGCCAGCAGCCCCACCGGGACTCTGCTAGAGACCCAGTACTTC. Encoded protein: CASSPTGTLLETQYF.

The gene calls are TRBV7-8 and TRBJ1-6; D uncertain. V was clipped by 2 bases and J by 8 bases, with 10 bases between them. The V gene's germline CDR1 is SGHVS and CDR2 FQNEAQ. The CDR3 is 14 residues long. CDR3 protein: CASSLRRVDSPLHF. Written as DNA, the CDR3 is TGTGCCAGCAGCTTACGAAGGGTGGATTCACCCCTCCACTTT.

The genes are TRBV28 and TRBJ2-3; D unclear. The V and J ends lost 3 bases and 0 bases respectively, with 19 bases between them. The germline V gene has CDR1 MDHEN and CDR2 SYDVKM. The CDR3 is 18 amino acids. The DNA of the CDR3 is TGTGCCAGCAGTTTCCCGAGGTGGGCGGAAACTAGCACAGATACGCAGTATTTT. It translates to CASSFPRWAETSTDTQYF.

This clonotype turned up a few times. The J gene is TRBJ2-5, the V gene TRBV12-3 or TRBV12-4, with D perhaps assigned TRBD1 or TRBD2 (6 bases each). V was shortened by 6 bases and J by 3 bases, with 17 bases between the two germline ends. CDR3 length equals 15 residues. CDR3 region: CASRDINGGEETQYF. CDR3 bases: TGTGCCAGCAGAGATATCAACGGGGGCGAAGAGACCCAGTACTTC.

This clonotype was observed a single time. The chain joins TRBV20-1 to TRBJ1-1; D unresolved. The germline V and J ends were trimmed by 0 bases and 3 bases, with 17 bases remaining between them. The CDR3 is 16 amino acids. The germline CDR1 and CDR2 sequences are DFQATT and SNEGSKA (reference sequence). The CDR3 DNA reads TGCAGTGCTAGAGATTACCCCGGTCATGGGGACACTGAAGCTTTCTTT. Its protein is CSARDYPGHGDTEAFF.

On this clonotype: A much larger clonotype is one base distant, so this may be a read error. The rearrangement uses TRBV29-1 and TRBJ2-1; TRBD2 matches 10 bases. Germline CDR1 reads SQVTM; CDR2 reads ANQGSEA. Trimming removed 7 bases from V and 6 bases from J; junction bases left unmatched: 9. CDR3 size: 14 residues. The CDR3 region has the DNA TGCAGCGCCTGGGATGCTAGCGGGGGCAATGAGCAGTTCTTC. It yields the protein CSAWDASGGNEQFF.

The sample holds a few counts of this clonotype. V and J are TRBV15 and TRBJ1-6; 9 nucleotides align to TRBD1. Germline V CDR1 and CDR2: LNHNV, YYDKDF (reference sequence). V gave up 5 bases and J gave up 6 bases; unmatched junction bases: 8. The CDR3 contains 16 residues. CDR3 residues: CATSAETGGSNSPLHF. The CDR3 DNA reads as TGTGCCACCAGCGCAGAGACAGGGGGAAGTAATTCACCCCTCCACTTT.

This clonotype was counted between two and nine times. The chain is built from TRBV7-2 and TRBJ2-7; no reliable D call. The CDR3 sequence is 13 residues long. The ends were cut back, 1 base at V and 0 bases at J, with 4 bases in the middle. Germline loops: CDR1 SGHTA, CDR2 FQGNSA. The chain's CDR3 is CASSLESSYEQYF. CDR3 coding DNA: TGTGCCAGCAGCTTAGAGTCCTCCTACGAGCAGTACTTC.

The chain links TRBV9 to TRBJ2-7; 8 positions agree with TRBD2. V was pared by 1 base and J by 10 bases, with 7 bases of the junction left unmatched. This CDR3 has 13 residues. Per germline, CDR1 SGDLS and CDR2 YYNGEE. This CDR3 reads CASSVSGGRIQYF. The CDR3 nucleotides are TGTGCCAGCAGCGTAAGCGGGGGCCGCATCCAGTACTTC.

The chain combines TRBV28 with TRBJ2-5, with 9 bases identical to TRBD1. The assigned J gene may be wrong: the sequence end matches TRBJ2-7 better. Germline V lookup: CDR1 MDHEN, CDR2 SYDVKM. This CDR3 region has 16 residues. The CDR3 DNA reads TGTGCCACTAAGTATCCGGACAGGGGAAAGAATTACGAGCAGTACTTC. Protein sequence: CATKYPDRGKNYEQYF.

V usage is TRBV28 and J usage is TRBJ2-4; D might be TRBD2 (5 bases). The J call may be mistaken, given a closer DNA end match to TRBJ2-7. CDR3 length equals 16 residues. CDR1 MDHEN and CDR2 SYDVKM come from the germline V gene. CDR3 bases: TGTGCCAGCCTTGGGGTGAGGGCAGGAAGAAACTACGAGCAGTACTTC. The encoded protein is CASLGVRAGRNYEQYF.

The sample holds a few counts of this clonotype. J is TRBJ2-3 and V is TRBV5-6; D might be TRBD2 (6 bases). From germline, CDR1 is SGHDT and CDR2 YYEEEE. This CDR3 has 17 amino acids. V lost 3 bases to trimming and J lost 4 bases, with 21 bases between them. CDR3 residues: CASSYPTRASVPDTQYF. For the CDR3, the DNA is TGTGCCAGCAGCTACCCCACCCGGGCTAGCGTCCCAGATACGCAGTATTTT.

The V and J genes are TRBV6-5 and TRBJ2-3, with D possibly matching TRBD2 (5 bases). CDR1 and CDR2 from the germline V gene are MNHEY and SVGAGI. The CDR3 totals 15 residues. The V end was cut by 2 bases, the J end by 1 base, with 10 bases between. The CDR3: CASSYRGQGTDTQYF. For the CDR3, the DNA is TGTGCCAGCAGTTACCGAGGGCAGGGCACAGATACGCAGTATTTT.

The gene calls are TRBV25-1 and TRBJ2-5, with TRBD2 matching over 7 bases. The CDR3 has 15 residues. Losses at the gene ends were 5 bases for V and 2 bases for J; bases not matched to a gene: 8. In germline, CDR1 is MGHDK, CDR2 SYGVNS. The CDR3 DNA sequence: TGTGCCAGCAGTATTAGCCGGGACTATCAAGAGACCCAGTACTTC. Its protein product is CASSISRDYQETQYF.

The chain links TRBV20-1 to TRBJ2-1, with 7 bases fitting TRBD2. Germline CDR1 is DFQATT and CDR2 is SNEGSKA (reference sequence). This CDR3 has 16 residues. The V segment lost 5 bases and the J segment 6 bases; nucleotides outside the gene matches: 16. CDR3 DNA sequence: TGCAGTGCTCAAACAGTGGGAGGGTGGTGGCGCAATGAGCAGTTCTTC. It codes for CSAQTVGGWWRNEQFF.

Remarks on this clonotype: A read error may produce the germline difference seen at one junction end. V and J are TRBV25-1 and TRBJ2-3; 8 nucleotides match TRBD1. Germline CDR1 is MGHDK and CDR2 is SYGVNS. The CDR3 covers 15 residues. The CDR3 here is CTSSEGWTGTDTQYF. CDR3 nucleotides: TGTACCAGCAGTGAAGGATGGACAGGGACAGATACGCAGTATTTT.

V is TRBV20-1 and J is TRBJ2-1; D might be TRBD2 (6 bases). V dropped 6 bases and J dropped 2 bases, with 14 bases sitting between them. There are 14 residues in the CDR3. CDR1 and CDR2 (germline): DFQATT, SNEGSKA (reference sequence). DNA of the CDR3: TGCAGTGCGAGAAGGGACTCCACCTACAATGAGCAGTTCTTC. Translation gives CSARRDSTYNEQFF.

This chain joins TRBV7-9 and TRBJ2-1, with 10 bases lining up with TRBD1. The V gene end was trimmed by 6 bases and the J gene end by 4 bases; junction bases not matched to a gene: 6. The CDR3 is 15 amino acids. Germline V gene sequence: CDR1 SEHNR, CDR2 FQNEAQ (reference sequence). The CDR3 sequence: CASSVRDRGYNEQFF. In nucleotides, the CDR3 is TGTGCCAGCAGTGTTCGGGACAGGGGATACAATGAGCAGTTCTTC.

In this sample, this clonotype turned up once. Mismatch with germline at one junction end may stem from a read error. The chain has TRBV6-4 and TRBJ2-3, with 14 nucleotides matching TRBD2. The CDR3 runs 16 residues. Germline V gene sequence: CDR1 MRHNA, CDR2 SNTAGT. CDR3 DNA: TGTGCCAGCAGTGACTCGACTAGCGGGGGGGCAGATACGCAGAATTTT. Protein: CASSDSTSGGADTQNF.